These 13 T cell receptor beta chains originate from one sample sequenced in a study of graft-versus-host responses after intestinal transplantation. Their specific antigens are unknown. Only in-frame clones appear in the TCRdb table, and some are missing; sequencing was by immunoSEQ multiplex PCR. This sample has 95,000 to 110,000 clones, with over 85% found just once. The sequencing here drew on unstimulated CD8+ T cells sorted from spleen or lymph node cells, taken before intestinal transplant. These receptors all come from a human donor who received an intestinal transplant.

J is TRBJ2-3 and V is TRBV5-4; D not resolved. Per germline, CDR1 SGHNT and CDR2 YYREEE (reference sequence). V lost 1 base, J lost 7 bases, and 10 bases lay in between. This CDR3 comprises 13 residues. CDR3 DNA sequence: TGTGCCAGCAGCTTGAACGGCGCAAATACGCAGTATTTT. It translates to CASSLNGANTQYF.

This clone was observed once. This chain joins TRBV27 and TRBJ1-1; possible D gene TRBD1, 5 bases. This CDR3 spans 14 amino acids. V gave up 5 bases and J gave up 1 base, with 11 bases separating them. The germline V gene encodes CDR1 MNHEY and CDR2 SMNVEV (reference sequence). CDR3 sequence reads: CASSPRQTNTEAFF. CDR3 bases: TGTGCCAGCAGTCCTCGACAGACGAACACTGAAGCTTTCTTT.

This clone was seen once. J is TRBJ1-4 and V is TRBV19; weak D call: TRBD1 (5 bases). Germline V gene data show CDR1 as LNHDA and CDR2 as SQIVND (reference sequence). The CDR3 runs to 16 residues. The germline V and J ends were trimmed by 2 bases and 4 bases, with 14 bases remaining between them. CDR3 sequence: CASSIRGEHFNEKLFF. The CDR3 bases are TGTGCCAGTAGTATACGGGGGGAACACTTTAATGAAAAACTGTTTTTT.

V gene TRBV4-2 combines with J gene TRBJ2-5; D unresolved. The CDR3 has 14 amino acids. Trimming pared 0 bases from V and 2 bases from J, leaving 7 bases between. Germline-derived CDR1 and CDR2 are LGHNA and YNFKEQ. CDR3: CASSQDTRQETQYF. The CDR3 nucleotides read TGTGCCAGCAGCCAAGATACGAGGCAAGAGACCCAGTACTTC.

The chain recombines TRBV4-1 with TRBJ1-1; a possible D gene is TRBD1 (5 bases). Per germline, CDR1 MGHRA and CDR2 YSYEKL. The CDR3 is 15 amino acids. V lost 1 base and J 6 bases, leaving 15 bases between the germline ends. CDR3 nucleotides: TGCGCCAGCAGCCAAGTTTTTGGGGGGAGCGCTGAAGCTTTCTTT. It translates to CASSQVFGGSAEAFF.

The chain recombines TRBV7-9 with TRBJ1-5; D call uncertain. Germline V lookup: CDR1 SEHNR, CDR2 FQNEAQ (reference sequence). V was pared by 4 bases and J by 5 bases, with 12 bases between. This CDR3 region has 14 residues. CDR3 loop: CASSSIPGDQPQHF. The CDR3 nucleotides are TGTGCCAGCAGCTCAATACCCGGAGATCAGCCCCAGCATTTT.

The chain has TRBV6-1 and TRBJ1-5; D gene ambiguous. The CDR3 spans 15 residues. The V end was cut by 1 base, the J end by 0 bases, with 7 bases between. Germline-derived CDR1 and CDR2 are MNHNS and SASEGT. CDR3 sequence: CASSEGSFSNQPQHF. CDR3 nucleotide sequence: TGTGCCAGCAGTGAAGGATCCTTTAGCAATCAGCCCCAGCATTTT.

This chain connects TRBV7-2 to TRBJ2-5, with 11 bases fitting TRBD2. Germline V gene lookup returns CDR1 SGHTA and CDR2 FQGNSA. J lost 7 bases, V lost 4 bases, and 8 bases had no gene match. This CDR3 comprises 15 residues. CDR3 DNA sequence: TGTGCCAGCAGCTGGGGACTAGCGGAAGCTGGGACCCAGTACTTC. It yields the protein CASSWGLAEAGTQYF.

The chain recombines TRBV29-1 with TRBJ1-1; D ambiguous. The CDR3 spans 12 residues. Germline assignment: CDR1 SQVTM and CDR2 ANQGSEA. With 6 bases removed from V and 5 bases from J, the gap between germline ends came to 13 bases. CDR3 sequence reads: CSVCHGGTEAFF. The CDR3 DNA reads as TGCAGCGTGTGTCACGGAGGGACTGAAGCTTTCTTT.

The chain recombines TRBV19 with TRBJ2-7; D uncertain. This CDR3 is built from 14 residues. Germline lookup yields CDR1 LNHDA and CDR2 SQIVND (reference sequence). V was trimmed by 7 bases and J by 1 base, leaving 14 bases between them. CDR3 sequence: CASKVAVGSYEQYF. In DNA, the CDR3 is TGTGCCAGTAAGGTGGCTGTTGGGTCCTACGAGCAGTACTTC.

This chain joins TRBV7-8 and TRBJ1-5; unclear D gene. CDR1 and CDR2 (germline): SGHVS, FQNEAQ. CDR3 length: 13 residues. The V end lost 5 bases, the J end lost 2 bases, and 7 bases lay between the germline ends. The CDR3 DNA follows: TGTGCCAGCAGCATTCAGGGCAATCAGCCCCAGCATTTT. Encoded protein: CASSIQGNQPQHF. Full variable domain (missing parts from reference TRBV7-8 and TRBJ1-5): GAGVSQSPRYKVAKRGQDVALRCDPISGHVSLFWYQQALGQGPEFLTYFQNEAQLDKSGLPSDRFFAERPEGSVSTLKIQRTQQEDSAVYLCASSIQGNQPQHFGDGTRLSIL.

This rearrangement joins TRBV27 to TRBJ1-5; 7 bases are a match to TRBD1. The germline V gene has CDR1 MNHEY and CDR2 SMNVEV (reference sequence). The CDR3 is made up of 15 amino acids. V gave up 6 bases and J gave up 2 bases; unmatched junction bases: 7. The CDR3 protein is CASSVTGSGNQPQHF. The DNA of the CDR3 is TGTGCCAGCAGCGTGACAGGGTCAGGCAATCAGCCCCAGCATTTT.

V gene TRBV4-1 combines with J gene TRBJ2-7; D is undetermined. Germline V lookup: CDR1 MGHRA, CDR2 YSYEKL. CDR3 length: 13 amino acids. V gave up 4 bases and J gave up 2 bases, with 9 bases separating them. CDR3 DNA sequence: TGCGCCAGCAGCCCAGACGGTGCCTACGAGCAGTACTTC. Protein: CASSPDGAYEQYF.